This record covers a single T cell receptor (beta chain). The antigen remains undetermined. This entry is derived from a study of T-cell memory formation after mild COVID-19. Overall study context: Clustering of TCRs was largely donor specific. Study-level results: Clones contracting across day 15 to 85 had a balanced CD4/CD8 profile; later expanding clones leaned CD4+. Proof of SARS-CoV-2 specificity was absent for the second-wave clones that crested on day 37.

The V and J ends lost 1 base and 0 bases respectively, with 3 bases between them. CDR3 length: 13 residues. CDR1 is MGHDK and CDR2 is SYGVNS in the germline V gene. A 5'RACE reaction primed in the constant segment made cDNA libraries of TCR alpha and TCR beta, and these carried sample barcodes and UMIs. TCRdb analysed the 5' RACE reads with MiXCR anew, one entry per CDR3 protein. The table has a few hundred thousand distinct CDR3 sequences, approximately 19% seen once. The chain recombines TRBV25-1 with TRBJ1-1; D is unresolved. Sequencing was carried out using PBMCs or a T cell subset sorted from them (not recorded which). This sequence originates from a man younger than 35 who had mild COVID-19 (a few samples of this study predate the infection). Cell type and time point are not known. For the CDR3, the DNA is TGTGCCAGCAGTGAATTAATGAACACTGAAGCTTTCTTT. Its protein is CASSELMNTEAFF.